This is a list of T cell receptor beta chains from one sample in a study of blood T cells in healthy people across ages. TCRdb re-derived calls from the 5' RACE reads in MiXCR, one entry per CDR3 protein. This sample has some 1.4 million distinct CDR3 sequences, with 42% found just once. What was sequenced was blood. The origin of the receptors is a woman younger than 30 in good health. Both conserved end residues are trimmed from each CDR3. A D gene is named only where the DNA matches it firmly. Clone size, where shown, is once, few, many, or a class for clones that have expanded.

cdr3_aa clone_size d_call cdr3_length v_call
ASSPGLAGPAGDTQY once TRBD2 15 TRBV7-2
ASSSQGEGLLGNQPQY NA TRBD1 16 TRBV6-5
ASISPESNQPQH NA NA 12 TRBV28
ASSLPAGGKNEQF NA TRBD2 13 TRBV28
ASSPDMETQY once NA 10 TRBV5-1
ASSPRGAGSNGYT NA NA 13 TRBV28
AWTRDREGANQPQH NA TRBD1 14 TRBV30
ASSFLVFTEAF NA NA 11 TRBV5-1
ASSHRDRASDTQY NA TRBD1 13 TRBV9
ASSRTDYYEQY NA NA 11 TRBV6-1
ASSLDLGSSYEQY NA NA 13 TRBV12-3/TRBV12-4
ASSLDVPYSNQPQH few NA 14 TRBV7-2
ASSVILGNNEQF NA NA 12 TRBV28
ASSLTGEGPYEQY NA NA 13 TRBV27
ASRPIYRVWNEKLF NA NA 14 TRBV21-1
ASSHSREREQF NA NA 11 TRBV11-2
ASSASGAMDGYT NA NA 12 TRBV7-9